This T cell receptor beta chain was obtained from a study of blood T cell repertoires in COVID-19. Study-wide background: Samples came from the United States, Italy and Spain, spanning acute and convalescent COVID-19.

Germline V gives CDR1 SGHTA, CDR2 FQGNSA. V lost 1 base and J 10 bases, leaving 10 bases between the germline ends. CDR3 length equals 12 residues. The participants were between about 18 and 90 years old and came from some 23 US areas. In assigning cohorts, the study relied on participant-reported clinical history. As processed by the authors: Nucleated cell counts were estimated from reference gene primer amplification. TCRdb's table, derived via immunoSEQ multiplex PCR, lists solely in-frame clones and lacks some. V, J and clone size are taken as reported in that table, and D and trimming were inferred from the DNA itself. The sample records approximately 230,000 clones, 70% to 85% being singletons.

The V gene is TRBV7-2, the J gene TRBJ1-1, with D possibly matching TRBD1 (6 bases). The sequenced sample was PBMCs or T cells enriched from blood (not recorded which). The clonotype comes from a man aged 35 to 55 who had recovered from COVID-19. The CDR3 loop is CASSLGGQGAFF. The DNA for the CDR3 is TGTGCCAGCAGCTTAGGGGGGCAAGGAGCTTTCTTT.